The rows below give T cell receptor beta chains drawn from one sample of a study of T cells after yellow fever vaccination. From the 5' RACE reads, TCRdb called clonotypes with MiXCR, one entry per CDR3 protein. The sample records 400,000 to 650,000 distinct CDR3 sequences, 21% being singletons. Sequencing was performed on PBMCs, taken more than 20 days after the first yellow fever vaccination. The receptors derive from a man between 18 and 29 years old who received the YFV17D yellow fever vaccine. Each CDR3 is given with its conserved first and last residue. A D gene is named only where the DNA matches it firmly. The listing skips clone size in some rows; elsewhere it reads once, few, many or a size class.

>TRBV5-1|.|TRBJ2-2|few
TGCGCCAGCAGTCCGATGCTAGATGCGAACACCGGGGAGCTGTTTTTT
CASSPMLDANTGELFF
>TRBV30|.|TRBJ1-1|few
TGTGCCTGGAGTGTGGGCGGATACACTGAAGCTTTCTTT
CAWSVGGYTEAFF
>TRBV12-3/TRBV12-4|.|TRBJ2-7|many
TGTGCCAGCAGTTTCGCCCCCGGCATAAACGAGCAGTACTTC
CASSFAPGINEQYF
>TRBV24-1|.|TRBJ1-5|few
TGTGCCACCAGGGGGACGGACACTCAGCCCCAGCATTTT
CATRGTDTQPQHF
>TRBV10-3|TRBD1|TRBJ2-1|few
TGTGCCATCAGTGAGGGGTCGGACAGGGGCTGGAATGAGCAGTTCTTC
CAISEGSDRGWNEQFF
>TRBV5-4|TRBD2|TRBJ2-1|.
TGTGCCAGCAGCTTTGCGGCTAGCGGGGGTAACAATGAGCAGTTCTTC
CASSFAASGGNNEQFF
>TRBV12-3/TRBV12-4|.|TRBJ1-3|.
TGTGCCAGCAGACAGAGCTCTGGAAACACCATATATTTT
CASRQSSGNTIYF
>TRBV5-1|.|TRBJ2-1|few
TGCGCCAGCAGCTTGTTCCTCGATGAGCAGTTCTTC
CASSLFLDEQFF
>TRBV2|TRBD1|TRBJ2-1|.
TGTGCCAGCAGGGGACAGGCGAGCTCCTACAATGAGCAGTTCTTC
CASRGQASSYNEQFF
>TRBV29-1|.|TRBJ1-2|few
TGCAGCGTTGAAGATCTTAGGTCAGGAACCCGTGATGGCTACACCTTC
CSVEDLRSGTRDGYTF
>TRBV4-3|TRBD2|TRBJ2-4|.
TGCGCCAGCAGCCAAATGAGCGGGGGCGGGAGCATTCAGTACTTC
CASSQMSGGGSIQYF
>TRBV19|.|TRBJ1-2|.
TGTGCCAGTAGTTCACAGGGCCCCGGCTACACCTTC
CASSSQGPGYTF
>TRBV6-1|.|TRBJ2-1|.
TGTGCCAGCAGCCCCACAGGGCACAATGAGCAGTTCTTC
CASSPTGHNEQFF
>TRBV3-1|.|TRBJ2-5|.
TGTGCCAGCAGACCGAGGGGGTATGGGGAGACCCAGTACTTC
CASRPRGYGETQYF
>TRBV20-1|TRBD1|TRBJ1-6|few
TGCAGTGCTTTAGGACAGGGACTGAATTCACCCCTCCACTTT
CSALGQGLNSPLHF